Listed here are 29 T cell receptor beta chains from one sample, sequenced in a study of shared clonotypes between healthy human individuals (dated by TCRdb to between 2020 and 2021). CD8 naive samples were CD45RO-negative cells positively selected for CCR7, giving a CD45RA+CCR7+ population that excluded TemRA cells. Library preparation employed the immunoSEQ multiplex PCR assay. TCRdb provides this immuneACCESS table in a form limited to in-frame rearrangements. Some clones are lacking; in checked studies, under half of them reflect an unresolved V gene, and why the rest are absent is not known. This sample has 1.5 million to 2.5 million clones in its table, and about 95% of those were observed once. The top ten clones comprise approximately 1.2% of the sample. The sequenced material came from naive CD8+ T cells sorted from blood. The cell subset or site label here, explained by the study, means: CD45RA+CCR7+. The source is a man younger than 35 in good health.

The gene calls are TRBV7-9 and TRBJ2-7; 8 bases align to TRBD2. There are 16 residues in the CDR3. Germline V CDR1 and CDR2: SEHNR, FQNEAQ (reference sequence). V shed 5 bases, J shed 5 bases, and the junction held 14 bases outside the gene matches. CDR3 DNA: TGTGCCAGCAGCAACATAGCGGGGAGGGCCCCAAACGAGCAGTACTTC. It is translated as CASSNIAGRAPNEQYF. The full variable domain, its missing parts supplied by reference TRBV7-9 and TRBJ2-7, is DTGVSQNPRHKITKRGQNVTFRCDPISEHNRLYWYRQTLGQGPEFLTYFQNEAQLEKSRLLSDRFSAERPKGSFSTLEIQRTEQGDSAMYLCASSNIAGRAPNEQYFGPGTRLTVT.

The V gene is TRBV6-1, the J gene TRBJ2-3; 10 bases agree with TRBD2. This CDR3 comprises 15 residues. The germline gives CDR1 MNHNS, CDR2 SASEGT. The V gene end was trimmed by 4 bases and the J gene end by 6 bases; junction bases not matched to a gene: 7. CDR3 nucleotide sequence: TGTGCCAGCAGTGTAGGGACTAGCGTAGCCGATACGCAGTATTTT. This translates into CASSVGTSVADTQYF.

V is TRBV13 and J is TRBJ1-2, with TRBD1 matching 7 bases. The CDR3 covers 16 residues. Per the germline V gene, CDR1 is PRHDT and CDR2 is FYEKMQ (reference sequence). V shed 6 bases and J 1 base; nucleotides not matched to a gene: 11. In DNA form, the CDR3 reads TGTGCCAGCAGATACAGGGGCTCCGCGCTTAACTATGGCTACACCTTC. Residues: CASRYRGSALNYGYTF.

This chain connects TRBV29-1 to TRBJ1-2; TRBD1 matches at 8 bases. The CDR3 totals 12 residues. With 6 bases clipped from V and 7 bases from J, the junction kept 7 bases outside the gene matches. CDR1 is SQVTM, CDR2 ANQGSEA, per germline. CDR3 DNA sequence: TGCAGCGTGACCCGGACAGGGCCTGGCTACACCTTC. The encoded protein is CSVTRTGPGYTF.

CDR3: CASTTLGAGGIVGTQYF. In DNA form, the CDR3 reads TGTGCCAGCACCACTCTCGGGGCGGGGGGTATTGTAGGTACGCAGTATTTT. The rearrangement joins TRBV27 to TRBJ2-3; TRBD2 matches at 8 bases. The CDR3 covers 17 residues. CDR1 and CDR2 from the germline V gene are MNHEY and SMNVEV (reference sequence). Trimming removed 7 bases from V and 8 bases from J; junction bases left unmatched: 20.

V usage is TRBV7-9 and J usage is TRBJ2-1; D perhaps matches TRBD2 (6 bases). V was trimmed by 5 bases and J by 2 bases, leaving 19 bases between them. This CDR3 comprises 17 residues. CDR1 is SEHNR and CDR2 is FQNEAQ in the germline V gene (reference sequence). The CDR3: CASSPLASEGTYNEQFF. CDR3 in DNA: TGTGCCAGCAGCCCACTAGCTTCAGAAGGGACCTACAATGAGCAGTTCTTC.

The chain links TRBV5-1 to TRBJ2-7; D ambiguous. The V and J ends lost 3 bases and 2 bases respectively, with 12 bases between them. The CDR3 loop spans 14 amino acids. Germline CDR1 reads SGHRS; CDR2 reads YFSETQ. The CDR3, as DNA: TGCGCCAGCAGCTCCATCTCAGCTACCTACGAGCAGTACTTC. This gives the protein CASSSISATYEQYF.

The chain uses TRBV13 and TRBJ2-7, with D maybe TRBD2 (5 bases). V lost 7 bases, J lost 5 bases, and 15 bases lay in between. Germline CDR1 reads PRHDT; CDR2 reads FYEKMQ (reference sequence). This CDR3 spans 13 amino acids. The CDR3 DNA sequence: TGTGCCAGCACCCATGGGGAGTCCCACGAGCAGTACTTC. It specifies CASTHGESHEQYF.

The CDR3 region has the DNA TGCGCCAGCAGCCAAGAGCACAGCTATGGCTACACCTTC. Its translation is CASSQEHSYGYTF. The V call is TRBV4-1, the J call TRBJ1-2, with D unresolved. Germline V gene lookup returns CDR1 MGHRA and CDR2 YSYEKL. Trimming cost V 0 bases and J 4 bases, with 6 bases left between them. This CDR3 has 13 residues.

The chain employs TRBV7-3 and TRBJ2-1; possible D gene TRBD1, 5 bases. V gave up 3 bases and J gave up 5 bases, with 8 bases separating them. Germline V gene lookup returns CDR1 SGHTA and CDR2 FQGTGA. The CDR3 loop spans 13 amino acids. The CDR3, as DNA: TGTGCCAGCAGCTTCGACAGCGACAATGAGCAGTTCTTC. The encoded protein is CASSFDSDNEQFF.

The V call is TRBV9, the J call TRBJ2-3; 11 bases are a match to TRBD2. V shed 0 bases, J shed 5 bases, and the junction held 5 bases outside the gene matches. Germline assignment: CDR1 SGDLS and CDR2 YYNGEE. The CDR3 loop spans 16 amino acids. CDR3 DNA sequence: TGTGCCAGCAGCGTAGGGGTAGCGGGGGGGCAAGATACGCAGTATTTT. Protein sequence: CASSVGVAGGQDTQYF. Full variable domain (outside the CDR3, taken from reference TRBV9 and TRBJ2-3): DSGVTQTPKHLITATGQRVTLRCSPRSGDLSVYWYQQSLDQGLQFLIQYYNGEERAKGNILERFSAQQFPDLHSELNLSSLELGDSALYFCASSVGVAGGQDTQYFGPGTRLTVL.

Points on this clone: Other DNA sequences in this sample translate to the same CDR3. V is TRBV6-6 and J is TRBJ2-7, with D perhaps TRBD1 or TRBD2 (5 bases each). Germline V gives CDR1 MNHNY, CDR2 SVGAGI (reference sequence). This CDR3 has 14 residues. Trimming pared 2 bases from V and 1 base from J, leaving 9 bases between. CDR3 coding DNA: TGTGCCAGCAGTTACAGTGGGACGTCCTACGAGCAGTACTTC. This codes for CASSYSGTSYEQYF.

The J gene is TRBJ1-2, the V gene TRBV4-1, with D tentatively TRBD1 (6 bases). From germline, CDR1 is MGHRA and CDR2 YSYEKL. Trimming cost V 3 bases and J 5 bases, with 10 bases left between them. The CDR3 length is 13 residues. The CDR3 sequence: CASSQGHGYGYTF. The CDR3 DNA sequence: TGCGCCAGCAGCCAGGGACACGGGTATGGCTACACCTTC.

This clone came up once. This sample includes further DNA sequences coding for the same CDR3. The V gene is TRBV27, the J gene TRBJ2-7, with TRBD1 identical over 11 bases. The CDR3 has 14 amino acids. CDR1 and CDR2 (germline): MNHEY, SMNVEV (reference sequence). Trimming removed 5 bases from V and 3 bases from J; junction bases left unmatched: 3. CDR3 in DNA: TGTGCCAGCAGTCCGGGACAGGGGGTCTACGAGCAGTACTTC. It is translated as CASSPGQGVYEQYF.

This chain uses TRBV13 with TRBJ2-7; D might be TRBD2 (5 bases). The germline V and J ends were trimmed by 2 bases and 1 base, with 21 bases remaining between them. Germline V gives CDR1 PRHDT, CDR2 FYEKMQ (reference sequence). This CDR3 is 18 amino acids long. This CDR3 reads CASSLTLLRGSRSYEQYF. CDR3 DNA: TGTGCCAGCAGCTTAACATTATTGAGAGGGAGTAGGTCCTACGAGCAGTACTTC.

In regard to this clone: Other DNA sequences in the same sample also yield this CDR3. The rearrangement links TRBV4-1 to TRBJ2-7; D gene ambiguous. Trimming shortened V by 0 bases and J by 2 bases, and 5 bases separated the two germline ends. Germline CDR1 MGHRA, CDR2 YSYEKL. The CDR3 loop spans 13 amino acids. For the CDR3, the DNA is TGCGCCAGCAGCCAAGAAGCCACCTACGAGCAGTACTTC. Amino acid sequence: CASSQEATYEQYF.

This clone has only one observation. This rearrangement joins TRBV27 to TRBJ1-4; D is ambiguous. The length of the CDR3 is 15 residues. Germline assignment: CDR1 MNHEY and CDR2 SMNVEV (reference sequence). V lost 6 bases, J lost 4 bases, and 15 bases lay in between. CDR3 sequence (DNA): TGTGCCAGCAGCCGAACCTCGTTCTTTAATGAAAAACTGTTTTTT. It translates to CASSRTSFFNEKLFF.

The chain couples TRBV6-6 to TRBJ1-3; 8 bases match TRBD1. V dropped 7 bases and J dropped 0; count of bases not matched to a gene: 8. This CDR3 has 16 residues. Germline assignment: CDR1 MNHNY and CDR2 SVGAGI (reference sequence). In DNA form, the CDR3 reads TGTGCCAGCATGGGACAGGCGGGCCCCTCTGGAAACACCATATATTTT. Amino acids: CASMGQAGPSGNTIYF.

This clone showed up just once. The V and J genes are TRBV12-5 and TRBJ2-2; tentative D call: TRBD2 (5 bases). Looked up from germline, CDR1 is LGHNT and CDR2 is FRNRAP. The CDR3 has 16 amino acids. V lost 7 bases, J lost 5 bases, and 20 bases lay in between. CDR3 region: CASAPADSPLTGELFF. The CDR3 DNA reads as TGTGCTAGTGCCCCAGCGGACTCTCCATTAACCGGGGAGCTGTTTTTT.

The rearrangement uses TRBV30 and TRBJ1-2; the D gene is possibly TRBD1 (6 bases). The germline V gene has CDR1 GTSNPN and CDR2 SVGIG (reference sequence). There are 11 residues in the CDR3. The germline V and J ends were trimmed by 4 bases and 8 bases, with 11 bases remaining between them. The CDR3 loop is CAWNQGNGYTF. The CDR3 bases are TGTGCCTGGAATCAGGGGAACGGCTACACCTTC.

The V call is TRBV5-1, the J call TRBJ2-3; perhaps TRBD2 as D (5 bases). The V end lost 6 bases, the J end lost 6 bases, and 26 bases lay between the germline ends. The CDR3 totals 17 residues. From germline, CDR1 is SGHRS and CDR2 YFSETQ. The CDR3 reads CASKFESPAGVMDTQYF. The CDR3 bases are TGCGCCAGCAAGTTCGAGTCCCCGGCCGGGGTAATGGATACGCAGTATTTT.

With regard to this clone: The same CDR3 also results from other DNA sequences found in this sample. The rearrangement links TRBV6-5 to TRBJ1-1, with D unresolved. The CDR3 consists of 13 residues. V was pared by 2 bases and J by 4 bases, with 8 bases between. CDR1 is MNHEY, CDR2 SVGAGI, per germline. CDR3 nucleotides: TGTGCCAGCAGTTACGGCGAGGGCACTGAAGCTTTCTTT. Protein sequence: CASSYGEGTEAFF.

The rearrangement uses TRBV28 and TRBJ2-7; D is possibly TRBD1 (6 bases). The CDR3 covers 10 residues. From germline, CDR1 is MDHEN and CDR2 SYDVKM. Trimming removed 9 bases from V and 6 bases from J, with 9 bases in between. Here the CDR3 reads CASSGVEQYF. CDR3 nucleotide sequence: TGTGCCAGTTCAGGGGTCGAGCAGTACTTC.

The genes are TRBV7-6 and TRBJ2-7; D gene uncertain. V lost 1 base and J lost 0, with 7 bases in between. The CDR3 is 14 amino acids. Germline CDR1 reads SGHVS; CDR2 reads FNYEAQ. CDR3 sequence (DNA): TGTGCCAGCAGCTTAGGTAGCTTCTCCTACGAGCAGTACTTC. Translated: CASSLGSFSYEQYF.

The V and J genes are TRBV2 and TRBJ2-5; D not certain. The CDR3 spans 14 residues. V lost 7 bases and J lost 1, with 13 bases in between. Germline assignment: CDR1 SNHLY and CDR2 FYNNEI. In nucleotides, the CDR3 is TGTGCCAGCAAGATCTTGGGGTTCCAAGAGACCCAGTACTTC. Residues: CASKILGFQETQYF.

This chain links TRBV6-5 with TRBJ1-1, with no clear D. CDR1 and CDR2 (germline): MNHEY, SVGAGI. This CDR3 comprises 15 residues. The V gene lost 1 base and the J gene lost 0 bases, with 9 bases spanning the gap. In DNA, the CDR3 is TGTGCCAGCAGTTACTATCCTGGGCTGAACACTGAAGCTTTCTTT. It is translated as CASSYYPGLNTEAFF.

This clone appeared a single time. The same CDR3 also results from other DNA sequences found in this sample. The chain carries TRBV7-9 and TRBJ2-5; possible D gene TRBD2, 5 bases. Between the trimmed V and J ends, which lost 5 bases and 2 bases, there was a span of 12 bases. Germline values: CDR1 SEHNR, CDR2 FQNEAQ (reference sequence). CDR3 size: 14 residues. The CDR3 DNA sequence: TGTGCCAGCAGCCCGCCTCGGGGACAAGAGACCCAGTACTTC. It is translated as CASSPPRGQETQYF.

This clone was counted once. The rearrangement joins TRBV6-1 to TRBJ2-7; D is unresolved. Trimming removed 1 base at V and 1 base at J, with 14 bases between. The CDR3 covers 16 residues. Germline V CDR1 and CDR2: MNHNS, SASEGT. CDR3 region: CASSEEGRILSYEQYF. The CDR3 coding sequence is TGTGCCAGCAGTGAAGAGGGCAGGATCCTATCCTACGAGCAGTACTTC.

Turning to this clone: The same CDR3 also results from other DNA sequences found in this sample. In nucleotides, the CDR3 is TGTGCCAGCAGCTTAGCAGGGAATGAGCAGTTCTTC. Amino acids: CASSLAGNEQFF. J is TRBJ2-1 and V is TRBV13, with D tentatively TRBD1 (5 bases). The germline V and J ends were trimmed by 1 base and 7 bases, with 5 bases remaining between them. The CDR3 runs 12 residues. CDR1 is PRHDT, CDR2 FYEKMQ, per germline (reference sequence).